The source of this T cell receptor beta chain is a study of shared clonotypes between healthy human individuals. Study information: Per donor, CD8 memory used one plate, CD8 naive used two, CD4 memory used three and CD4 naive used three.

Findings of the study overall: Lower generation probabilities were found for non-shared clonotypes than for those shared by all four donors.

Libraries were prepared by immunoSEQ multiplex PCR; TCRdb keeps only in-frame clonotypes and omits some of them. The sample consists of 2 million to 2.5 million clones, 80% to 95% of them appearing once. CDR3 length: 20 residues. In germline, CDR1 is MDHEN, CDR2 SYDVKM. The V and J ends lost 2 bases and 1 base, in that order; junction bases with no gene match: 17. About this clone itself: Antigen specificity is unknown.

The specimen sequenced was naive CD4+ T cells from PBMCs. Documented subset: CD45RA+ positively selected. The chain links TRBV28 to TRBJ1-5; 7 nucleotides line up with TRBD1. The sequence was collected from a man aged 18 to 29 in good health. Some clones in this sample may be carry-over from other donors' samples. The CDR3 here is CASSLLAGGWNTHSNQPQHF. Written as DNA, the CDR3 is TGTGCCAGCAGTTTACTGGCAGGGGGATGGAATACGCACAGCAATCAGCCCCAGCATTTT.